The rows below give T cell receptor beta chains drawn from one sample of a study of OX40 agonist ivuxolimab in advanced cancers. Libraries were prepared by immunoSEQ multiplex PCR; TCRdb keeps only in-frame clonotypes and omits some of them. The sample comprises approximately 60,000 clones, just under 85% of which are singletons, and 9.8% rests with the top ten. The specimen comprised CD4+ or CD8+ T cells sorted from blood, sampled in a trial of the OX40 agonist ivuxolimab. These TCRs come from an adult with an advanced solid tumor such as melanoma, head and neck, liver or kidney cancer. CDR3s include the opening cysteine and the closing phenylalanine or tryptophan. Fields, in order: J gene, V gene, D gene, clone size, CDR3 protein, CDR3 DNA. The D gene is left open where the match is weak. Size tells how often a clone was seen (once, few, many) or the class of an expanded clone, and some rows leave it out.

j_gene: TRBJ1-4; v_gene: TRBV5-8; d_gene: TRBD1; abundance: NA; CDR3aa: CASSLFGTGNEKLFF; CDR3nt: TGTGCCAGCAGCTTGTTTGGGACAGGGAATGAAAAACTGTTTTTT
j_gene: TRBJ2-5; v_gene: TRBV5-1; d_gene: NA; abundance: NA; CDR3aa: CASSLSGVRETQYF; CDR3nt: TGCGCCAGCAGCTTGTCGGGGGTCCGGGAGACCCAGTACTTC
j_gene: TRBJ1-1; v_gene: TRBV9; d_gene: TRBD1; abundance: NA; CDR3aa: CASSAGTARMNTEAFF; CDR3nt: TGTGCCAGCAGCGCGGGGACAGCGAGAATGAACACTGAAGCTTTCTTT
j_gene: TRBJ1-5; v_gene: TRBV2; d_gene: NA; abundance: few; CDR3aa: CASSPQVNQPQHF; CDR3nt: TGTGCCAGCAGTCCTCAGGTCAATCAGCCCCAGCATTTT
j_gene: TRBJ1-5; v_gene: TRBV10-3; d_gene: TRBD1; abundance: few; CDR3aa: CAISDLQGGAQHF; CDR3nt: TGTGCCATCAGTGACCTTCAGGGGGGAGCCCAGCATTTT
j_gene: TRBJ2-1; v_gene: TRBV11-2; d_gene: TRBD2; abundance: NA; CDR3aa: CASSTRTSARGDEQFF; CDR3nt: TGTGCCAGCAGCACCCGGACTAGCGCTAGGGGGGATGAGCAGTTCTTC
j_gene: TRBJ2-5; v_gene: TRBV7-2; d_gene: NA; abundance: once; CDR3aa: CASSLGRGRETQYF; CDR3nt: TGTGCCAGCAGCTTAGGTCGGGGGAGAGAGACCCAGTACTTC
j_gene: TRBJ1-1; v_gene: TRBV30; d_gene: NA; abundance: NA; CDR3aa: CAWSSALNTEAFF; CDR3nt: TGTGCCTGGAGTAGTGCACTTAACACTGAAGCTTTCTTT
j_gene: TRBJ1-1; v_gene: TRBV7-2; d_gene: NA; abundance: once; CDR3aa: CASSFHGTANTEAFF; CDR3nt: TGTGCCAGCAGCTTTCACGGGACGGCGAACACTGAAGCTTTCTTT
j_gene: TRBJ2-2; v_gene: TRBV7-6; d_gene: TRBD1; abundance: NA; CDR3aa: CASSLAGQGVSGELFF; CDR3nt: TGTGCCAGCAGCTTAGCGGGACAGGGAGTTTCCGGGGAGCTGTTTTTT
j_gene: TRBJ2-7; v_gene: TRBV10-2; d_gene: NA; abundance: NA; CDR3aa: CASSGSGFYEQYF; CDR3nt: TGCGCCAGCAGTGGTTCCGGGTTCTACGAGCAGTACTTC
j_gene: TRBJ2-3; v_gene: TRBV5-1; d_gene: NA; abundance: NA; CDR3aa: CASSWEGAGDTQYF; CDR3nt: TGCGCCAGCAGCTGGGAAGGGGCCGGAGATACGCAGTATTTT
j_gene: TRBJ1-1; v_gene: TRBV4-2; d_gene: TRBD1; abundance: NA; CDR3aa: CASSQGQGGTATEAFF; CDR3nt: TGTGCCAGCAGCCAAGGACAGGGAGGGACGGCCACTGAAGCTTTCTTT
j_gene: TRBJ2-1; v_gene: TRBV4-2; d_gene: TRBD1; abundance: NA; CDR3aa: CASSQVWDRVYHEQFF; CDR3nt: TGTGCCAGCAGCCAAGTCTGGGACAGGGTCTACCATGAGCAGTTCTTC
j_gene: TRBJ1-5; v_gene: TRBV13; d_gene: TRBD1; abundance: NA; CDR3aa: CASSLGRGSNQPQHF; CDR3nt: TGTGCCAGCAGCTTAGGCAGGGGGAGCAATCAGCCCCAGCATTTT
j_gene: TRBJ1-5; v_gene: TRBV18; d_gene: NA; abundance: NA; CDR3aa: CASSQASGQPQHF; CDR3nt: TGTGCCAGCTCGCAGGCTAGTGGCCAGCCCCAGCATTTT
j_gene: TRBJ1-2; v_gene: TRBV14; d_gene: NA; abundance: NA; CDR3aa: CASSHKIGHGSHYTF; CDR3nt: TGTGCCAGCAGCCACAAAATCGGACACGGATCTCATTACACCTTC